This T cell receptor (beta chain) was recovered during a study of cytomegalovirus exposure and HLA in healthy donors. Study-wide results and limits: Sequencing depth roughly uniform across donors was assumed in presence/absence analyses.

Trimming cost V 6 bases and J 3 bases, with 9 bases left between them. Germline-derived CDR1 and CDR2 are MNHNY and SVGAGI (reference sequence). This CDR3 spans 12 amino acids. As for this clone: Its specificity is unknown.

The primer mix had 60 Vbeta and 13 Jbeta primers. Only in-frame clones appear in the TCRdb table, and some are missing; sequencing was by immunoSEQ multiplex PCR. The table shows under 200,000 clones, with less than 90% occurring only once. The sequencing input was PBMCs. The origin of this receptor is a boy younger than 18 in good health and CMV-seronegative. The gene calls are TRBV6-6 and TRBJ2-7; tentatively, D is TRBD1 (5 bases). The CDR3 is CASSLTGYEQYF. The CDR3, as DNA: TGTGCCAGCAGCCTCACAGGCTACGAGCAGTACTTC.